These T cell receptor beta chains were read from a single sample in a study of identifying expanded T cells in peripheral blood. TCRdb's copy holds only in-frame clones and misses some; the assay was immunoSEQ multiplex PCR. The data show approximately 130,000 clones, 75% to 90% seen once. The sample consisted of blood. The origin of the receptors is a person aged 18-69 years in good health. The CDR3 runs from the conserved cysteine through the conserved F or W. A D gene is named only where the DNA matches it firmly. Size is stated for part of the rows, as once, few or many counts, or as a class when the clone is expanded.

V gene,clone size,J gene,D gene,CDR3 protein,CDR3 DNA
TRBV7-6,NA,TRBJ2-7,NA,CASSPGLEHTEQYF,TGTGCCAGCAGCCCCGGGTTAGAGCACACCGAGCAGTACTTC
TRBV19,once,TRBJ2-1,NA,CASSERSEQFF,TGTGCCAGTAGTGAGCGGAGTGAGCAGTTCTTC
TRBV7-3,NA,TRBJ2-2,NA,CASSPVRASWPGELFF,TGTGCCAGCAGCCCGGTCCGGGCTAGTTGGCCCGGGGAGCTGTTTTTT
TRBV10-3,NA,TRBJ2-3,NA,CAISESDTQYF,TGTGCCATCAGTGAGTCAGATACGCAGTATTTT
TRBV7-6,NA,TRBJ2-5,NA,CASSPPMGSSNQETQYF,TGTGCCAGCAGCCCACCGATGGGCAGTTCCAACCAAGAGACCCAGTACTTC
TRBV27,NA,TRBJ2-3,NA,CASKGGGNTQYF,TGTGCCAGCAAGGGTGGGGGAAATACGCAGTATTTT
TRBV5-6,NA,TRBJ2-4,NA,CASSLRAKKNIQYF,TGTGCCAGCAGCTTGCGAGCGAAAAAAAACATTCAGTACTTC
TRBV5-1,NA,TRBJ1-1,TRBD1,CASSAQGLNTEAFF,TGCGCCAGCAGCGCACAGGGGTTGAACACTGAAGCTTTCTTT
TRBV10-2,NA,TRBJ2-7,TRBD2,CASSGGAGGMTSGDVYEQYF,TGCGCCAGCAGTGGGGGGGCAGGGGGCATGACTAGCGGGGACGTCTACGAGCAGTACTTC
TRBV5-1,NA,TRBJ2-5,TRBD2,CASSKGGSQIETQYF,TGCGCCAGCTCCAAAGGCGGGAGCCAAATAGAGACCCAGTACTTC
TRBV29-1,NA,TRBJ2-1,NA,CSATLGNEQFF,TGCAGCGCAACCCTGGGCAATGAGCAGTTCTTC
TRBV27,NA,TRBJ1-5,TRBD1,CASSFAPGQAGQPQHF,TGTGCCAGCAGTTTCGCCCCGGGACAGGCCGGTCAGCCCCAGCATTTT
TRBV5-1,NA,TRBJ2-5,NA,CASSFQGPEETQYF,TGCGCCAGCAGCTTCCAAGGACCCGAAGAGACCCAGTACTTC
TRBV5-4,NA,TRBJ2-1,TRBD2,CASSPGAGGLNEQFF,TGTGCCAGCAGCCCGGGGGCGGGAGGGCTCAATGAGCAGTTCTTC
TRBV7-3,NA,TRBJ1-1,NA,CASSLNGGGTEAFF,TGTGCCAGCAGCTTAAATGGGGGAGGCACTGAAGCTTTCTTT
TRBV4-2,NA,TRBJ2-7,NA,CASSQVSSGAGLTYEQYF,TGTGCCAGCAGCCAAGTCAGTTCTGGGGCAGGGTTGACCTACGAGCAGTACTTC
TRBV18,NA,TRBJ2-7,NA,CASSPDGGRSYEQYF,TGTGCCAGCTCACCCGACGGGGGGCGCTCCTACGAGCAGTACTTC
TRBV25-1,NA,TRBJ1-2,NA,CASSERWEGYGYTF,TGTGCCAGCAGTGAAAGGTGGGAGGGGTATGGCTACACCTTC
TRBV25-1,NA,TRBJ2-1,NA,CASSDRNEQFF,TGTGCCAGCAGTGATAGGAATGAGCAGTTCTTC
TRBV5-1,NA,TRBJ2-1,TRBD2,CASSLLPGLAGGPHNEQFF,TGCGCCAGCAGCTTGCTCCCGGGACTAGCGGGGGGCCCCCACAATGAGCAGTTCTTC
TRBV19,NA,TRBJ1-1,NA,CASSIRGADEAFF,TGTGCCAGTAGTATCAGGGGCGCGGATGAAGCTTTCTTT
TRBV7-9,NA,TRBJ2-5,NA,CASSLGRGQQETQYF,TGTGCCAGCAGCTTAGGTCGCGGGCAGCAAGAGACCCAGTACTTC
TRBV28,NA,TRBJ2-7,TRBD1,CASRPGTGLGEQYF,TGTGCCAGCAGGCCCGGGACAGGGTTGGGGGAGCAGTACTTC
TRBV5-3,NA,TRBJ2-7,TRBD1,CARSLGQGARNFDEQYF,TGTGCCAGAAGCTTGGGGCAGGGGGCGCGCAATTTCGACGAGCAGTACTTC
TRBV28,NA,TRBJ2-7,TRBD1,CASRRTGQYYEQYF,TGTGCCAGCAGGCGGACGGGACAGTACTACGAGCAGTACTTC
TRBV6-1,NA,TRBJ1-2,NA,CASSVGRNNYGYTF,TGTGCCAGCAGCGTCGGCAGGAATAACTATGGCTACACCTTC
TRBV18,once,TRBJ2-5,NA,CASSPPEVETQYF,TGTGCCAGCTCACCACCGGAGGTAGAGACCCAGTACTTC
TRBV4-1,NA,TRBJ2-2,NA,CASSQDVQLAVGELFF,TGCGCCAGCAGCCAAGATGTTCAACTAGCTGTGGGGGAGCTGTTTTTT
TRBV5-6,NA,TRBJ2-7,NA,CASSLEGAGGFAYEQYF,TGTGCCAGCAGCTTGGAGGGAGCCGGGGGCTTCGCCTACGAGCAGTACTTC
TRBV7-8,NA,TRBJ1-2,NA,CASSLIRVEGYTF,TGTGCCAGCAGCTTAATCAGGGTAGAAGGCTACACCTTC
TRBV2,NA,TRBJ1-5,NA,CASMVEGNQPQHF,TGTGCCAGCATGGTCGAGGGGAATCAGCCCCAGCATTTT
TRBV4-1,NA,TRBJ2-7,NA,CASSQVRSPVTSYEQYF,TGCGCCAGCAGCCAAGTCCGATCCCCGGTAACCTCCTACGAGCAGTACTTC
TRBV7-9,NA,TRBJ1-1,NA,CASSPGEAVRGEAFF,TGTGCCAGCAGCCCGGGGGAGGCGGTTCGTGGGGAAGCTTTCTTT
TRBV30,NA,TRBJ2-3,NA,CAWSRGTSTDTQYF,TGTGCCTGGAGTAGGGGGACTAGCACAGATACGCAGTATTTT
TRBV7-3,NA,TRBJ2-3,TRBD2,CASSLVLAGLTDTQYF,TGTGCCAGCAGCTTAGTGCTAGCGGGACTCACAGATACGCAGTATTTT
TRBV7-2,NA,TRBJ2-1,NA,CASSLGSGSSYNEQFF,TGTGCCAGCAGCTTAGGGAGCGGCAGCTCCTACAATGAGCAGTTCTTC
TRBV5-1,NA,TRBJ2-3,NA,CASKLAGTDTQYF,TGCGCCAGCAAACTAGCTGGTACAGATACGCAGTATTTT
TRBV6-5,NA,TRBJ1-1,NA,CASTDGDTEAFF,TGTGCCAGCACCGACGGGGACACTGAAGCTTTCTTT
TRBV27,few,TRBJ2-3,NA,CASSLSVGADTQYF,TGTGCCAGCAGTTTATCGGTGGGGGCAGATACGCAGTATTTT
TRBV6-6,NA,TRBJ1-6,NA,CASSLMRAENNSPLHF,TGTGCCAGCAGCCTGATGAGGGCGGAAAATAATTCACCCCTCCACTTT
TRBV6-5,NA,TRBJ2-7,NA,CASSYSPVASTEQYF,TGTGCCAGCAGTTACTCGCCGGTCGCGAGCACCGAGCAGTACTTC
TRBV10-3,NA,TRBJ2-7,NA,CAISADIYEQYF,TGTGCCATCAGTGCGGACATCTACGAGCAGTACTTC
TRBV19,NA,TRBJ2-1,TRBD2,CASSITSGAYNEQFF,TGTGCCAGTAGTATCACTAGCGGGGCCTACAATGAGCAGTTCTTC
TRBV7-6,once,TRBJ2-3,TRBD2,CASSFSGADTQYF,TGTGCCAGCAGCTTTAGCGGGGCAGATACGCAGTATTTT
TRBV6-5,NA,TRBJ2-7,TRBD1,CASSYDQGARYEQYF,TGTGCCAGCAGTTACGATCAGGGGGCGAGGTACGAGCAGTACTTC
TRBV18,NA,TRBJ2-5,NA,CASSEVRMRETQYF,TGTGCCAGCTCAGAGGTGCGAATGAGGGAGACCCAGTACTTC
TRBV4-3,NA,TRBJ2-7,TRBD1,CASSQNRGFGEQYF,TGCGCCAGCAGCCAGAACAGGGGGTTCGGCGAGCAGTACTTC
TRBV29-1,NA,TRBJ2-7,NA,CSVDRGGEQYF,TGCAGCGTTGATAGGGGGGGCGAGCAGTACTTC
TRBV30,NA,TRBJ1-5,NA,CAWSVRRNQPQHF,TGTGCCTGGAGTGTACGCCGAAATCAGCCCCAGCATTTT
TRBV6-5,NA,TRBJ2-7,TRBD2,CASRGGGVYYEQYF,TGTGCCAGCCGTGGTGGGGGGGTGTACTACGAGCAGTACTTC
TRBV7-3,NA,TRBJ2-3,TRBD2,CASSLSSGGSSSTDTQYF,TGTGCCAGCAGCCTCTCTAGCGGGGGAAGCTCTAGCACAGATACGCAGTATTTT
TRBV9,NA,TRBJ2-5,NA,CASSVREETQYF,TGTGCCAGCAGCGTACGGGAAGAGACCCAGTACTTC